A single sample is the source of the 18 T cell receptor beta chains below, sequenced in a study of blood T cell repertoires in COVID-19. Sequenced by immunoSEQ multiplex PCR; TCRdb stores in-frame clones only, minus some. The sample holds a few hundred thousand clones; about 90% are singletons and the top ten take roughly 0.76%. Sequenced sample: peripheral blood. The source of these receptors is a man younger than 35 with COVID-19, enrolled during active disease.

This clone occurred a few times. The chain employs TRBV6-5 and TRBJ1-3, with D possibly matching TRBD1 (6 bases). The CDR3 sequence is 14 residues long. Trimming removed 6 bases from V and 0 bases from J, with 9 bases in between. Looked up from germline, CDR1 is MNHEY and CDR2 is SVGAGI. CDR3 bases: TGTGCCAGCAGAGGACAGTACTCTGGAAACACCATATATTTT. It specifies CASRGQYSGNTIYF.

The chain's CDR3 is CASSFAQGVTEAFF. DNA for the CDR3: TGTGCCAGCAGCTTTGCGCAGGGCGTCACTGAAGCTTTCTTT. The chain carries TRBV11-2 and TRBJ1-1; weak D call: TRBD1 (5 bases). Germline V CDR1 and CDR2: SGHAT, FQNNGV. The CDR3 runs 14 residues. Trimming took off 3 bases at V and 4 bases at J, with 12 bases between the two ends.

The genes are TRBV5-5 and TRBJ2-2; 9 bases align to TRBD1. Germline V gene sequence: CDR1 SGHKS, CDR2 YYEKEE (reference sequence). V shed 1 base and J 5 bases; nucleotides not matched to a gene: 3. This CDR3 has 15 residues. DNA of the CDR3: TGTGCCAGCAGCTTGCTAGGACAGGGGACCGGGGAGCTGTTTTTT. Its translation is CASSLLGQGTGELFF.

The chain carries TRBV27 and TRBJ2-3; 15 bases fit TRBD2. The CDR3 totals 16 residues. Germline V gene sequence: CDR1 MNHEY, CDR2 SMNVEV (reference sequence). The V segment lost 6 bases and the J segment 0 bases; nucleotides outside the gene matches: 1. For the CDR3, the DNA is TGTGCCAGCAGCGGGACTAGCGGGGGGAGCACAGATACGCAGTATTTT. It translates to CASSGTSGGSTDTQYF.

The V and J genes are TRBV27 and TRBJ2-7; 12 bases align to TRBD2. The germline CDR1 and CDR2 sequences are MNHEY and SMNVEV (reference sequence). CDR3 length equals 14 residues. J lost 6 bases, V lost 6 bases, and 6 bases had no gene match. In DNA, the CDR3 is TGTGCCAGCAGGAAACTAGCGGGAGGAGGCGAGCAGTACTTC. This encodes CASRKLAGGGEQYF.

J is TRBJ2-2 and V is TRBV29-1; TRBD2 matches at 8 bases. Losses at the gene ends were 4 bases for V and 5 bases for J; bases not matched to a gene: 15. The germline V gene encodes CDR1 SQVTM and CDR2 ANQGSEA. The CDR3 extends over 17 amino acids. CDR3 sequence: CSVVAAGANKITGELFF. In DNA form, the CDR3 reads TGCAGCGTTGTAGCAGCGGGAGCGAACAAGATTACCGGGGAGCTGTTTTTT.

The sample holds many counts of this clone. The gene calls are TRBV7-2 and TRBJ1-1, with 9 positions matching TRBD1. Trimming at V came to 2 bases and at J to 11 bases, leaving 6 bases not matched to a gene. The germline CDR1 and CDR2 sequences are SGHTA and FQGNSA. This CDR3 has 13 amino acids. CDR3 sequence: CASSLRDRDRAFF. The CDR3 DNA reads as TGTGCCAGCAGCTTACGGGACAGGGATCGGGCTTTCTTT. The full variable domain, rest sourced from reference TRBV7-2 and TRBJ1-1, is GAGVSQSPSNKVTEKGKDVELRCDPISGHTALYWYRQSLGQGLEFLIYFQGNSAPDKSGLPSDRFSAERTGGSVSTLTIQRTQQEDSAVYLCASSLRDRDRAFFGQGTRLTVV.

This sequence joins TRBV4-2 and TRBJ1-5; no reliable D call. The V gene lost 0 bases and the J gene lost 1 base, with 10 bases spanning the gap. The CDR3 loop spans 16 amino acids. Germline V gene sequence: CDR1 LGHNA, CDR2 YNFKEQ. This chain's CDR3 is CASSQDMGRSNQPQHF. Here the CDR3 DNA reads TGTGCCAGCAGCCAAGATATGGGGAGAAGCAATCAGCCCCAGCATTTT.

The CDR3 reads CASSQTRQAGYTF. The CDR3 DNA reads as TGTGCCAGCAGCCAAACCAGACAGGCTGGCTACACCTTC. The chain combines TRBV7-9 with TRBJ1-2, with D tentatively TRBD1 (6 bases). The CDR3 spans 13 residues. V was shortened by 5 bases and J by 7 bases, with 14 bases between the two germline ends. Germline-derived CDR1 and CDR2 are SEHNR and FQNEAQ (reference sequence).

The CDR3 reads CASSWGQGNGYTF. Here the CDR3 DNA reads TGCGCCAGCAGCTGGGGACAGGGCAATGGCTACACCTTC. The rearrangement uses TRBV5-1 and TRBJ1-2; 9 nucleotides align to TRBD1. V lost 3 bases and J lost 6; bases outside the gene matches: 3. CDR3 length equals 13 residues. The germline gives CDR1 SGHRS, CDR2 YFSETQ.

V is TRBV7-9 and J is TRBJ2-3; D possibly corresponds to TRBD1 (7 bases). The V gene's germline CDR1 is SEHNR and CDR2 FQNEAQ (reference sequence). Trimming cost V 5 bases and J 0 bases, with 12 bases left between them. This CDR3 has 15 amino acids. This CDR3 reads CASSGGTASTDTQYF. The CDR3, as DNA: TGTGCCAGCAGCGGAGGGACAGCTAGCACAGATACGCAGTATTTT.

The chain uses TRBV23-1 and TRBJ2-2; 7 bases are a match to TRBD1. TRBV23-1 is placed among ORFs of uncertain function. The CDR3 is 15 amino acids. The ends lost 4 bases at V and 1 base at J; junction bases unmatched: 3. CDR3 DNA sequence: TGCGCCAGCAGTCCCAGGACAGGGAACACCGGGGAGCTGTTTTTT. Encoded protein: CASSPRTGNTGELFF.

V gene TRBV9 combines with J gene TRBJ2-1; TRBD2 matches at 8 bases. Germline trimming cut 0 bases from V and 4 bases from J; bases unmatched to any gene: 6. The CDR3 is 16 residues long. Germline V gene data show CDR1 as SGDLS and CDR2 as YYNGEE. The CDR3 DNA is TGTGCCAGCAGCGTAGGACAACTAGCGGCATACAATGAGCAGTTCTTC. Protein product: CASSVGQLAAYNEQFF.

J is TRBJ2-5 and V is TRBV5-1, with D uncertain. V gave up 0 bases and J gave up 3 bases, with 9 bases separating them. Germline V lookup: CDR1 SGHRS, CDR2 YFSETQ. The CDR3 extends over 14 amino acids. The CDR3, as DNA: TGCGCCAGCAGCTTGGGAACAGCTGAAGAGACCCAGTACTTC. The encoded protein is CASSLGTAEETQYF. Combining the CDR3 with reference TRBV5-1 and TRBJ2-5 gives the whole variable domain KAGVTQTPRYLIKTRGQQVTLSCSPISGHRSVSWYQQTPGQGLQFLFEYFSETQRNKGNFPGRFSGRQFSNSRSEMNVSTLELGDSALYLCASSLGTAEETQYFGPGTRLLVL.

This clone was detected only a few times. The J gene is TRBJ2-7, the V gene TRBV7-9; 7 bases line up with TRBD1. J was trimmed by 5 bases and V by 4 bases; bases with no gene match: 5. Germline CDR1 is SEHNR and CDR2 is FQNEAQ (reference sequence). This CDR3 contains 13 residues. CDR3 in amino acids: CASSSDRVDEQYF. CDR3 bases: TGTGCCAGCAGCTCAGACAGGGTTGACGAGCAGTACTTC. The full variable domain, completed using reference TRBV7-9 and TRBJ2-7, is DTGVSQNPRHKITKRGQNVTFRCDPISEHNRLYWYRQTLGQGPEFLTYFQNEAQLEKSRLLSDRFSAERPKGSFSTLEIQRTEQGDSAMYLCASSSDRVDEQYFGPGTRLTVT.

CDR3 coding DNA: TGTGCCAGCAGCCAAGAGGGACTAGCGGGAGCTAGTGAGCAGTACTTC. Amino acid sequence: CASSQEGLAGASEQYF. The chain employs TRBV3-1 (or the pseudogene TRBV3-2) and TRBJ2-7; 14 bases fit TRBD2. Germline V CDR1 and CDR2: LGHDT, YNNKEL (reference sequence). CDR3 length: 16 amino acids. Trimming took 0 bases from V and 7 from J; bases not matched to a gene: 5.

The rearrangement uses TRBV6-5 and TRBJ2-7, with TRBD1 as a possible D gene (6 bases). Germline CDR1 MNHEY, CDR2 SVGAGI. Trimming removed 0 bases from V and 6 bases from J, with 18 bases in between. The CDR3 is 16 residues long. The CDR3 sequence is CASSYSGAGHSSEQYF. The CDR3 region has the DNA TGTGCCAGCAGTTACTCGGGGGCCGGTCATTCGTCCGAGCAGTACTTC.

The V and J genes are TRBV18 and TRBJ1-5; perhaps TRBD1 as D (6 bases). The CDR3 sequence is 13 residues long. Germline V lookup: CDR1 KGHSH, CDR2 LQKENI. Deletions cut 2 bases from V and 6 bases from J, with 8 bases between. The CDR3 DNA reads TGTGCCAGCTCACCAGGGGGCAGTCAGCCCCAGCATTTT. Translated, it gives CASSPGGSQPQHF.